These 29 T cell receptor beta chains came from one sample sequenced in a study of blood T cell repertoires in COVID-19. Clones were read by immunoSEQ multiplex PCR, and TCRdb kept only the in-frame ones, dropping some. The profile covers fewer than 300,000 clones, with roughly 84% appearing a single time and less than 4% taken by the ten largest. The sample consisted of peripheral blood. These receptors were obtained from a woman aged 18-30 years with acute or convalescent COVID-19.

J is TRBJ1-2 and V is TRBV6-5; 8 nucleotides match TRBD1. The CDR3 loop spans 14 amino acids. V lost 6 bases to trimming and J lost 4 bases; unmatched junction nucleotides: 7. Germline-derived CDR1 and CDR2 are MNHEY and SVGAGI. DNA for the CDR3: TGTGCCAGCAGGGACCCGGGACAGGTCTATGGCTACACCTTC. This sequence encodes CASRDPGQVYGYTF.

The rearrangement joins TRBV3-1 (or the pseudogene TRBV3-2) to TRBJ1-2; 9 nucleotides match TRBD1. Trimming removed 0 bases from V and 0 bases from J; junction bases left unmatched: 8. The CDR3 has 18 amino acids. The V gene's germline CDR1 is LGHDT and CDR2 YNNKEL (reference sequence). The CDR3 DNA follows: TGTGCCAGCAGCCAAGATGGGACAGGGAGGGCTTCTAACTATGGCTACACCTTC. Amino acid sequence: CASSQDGTGRASNYGYTF.

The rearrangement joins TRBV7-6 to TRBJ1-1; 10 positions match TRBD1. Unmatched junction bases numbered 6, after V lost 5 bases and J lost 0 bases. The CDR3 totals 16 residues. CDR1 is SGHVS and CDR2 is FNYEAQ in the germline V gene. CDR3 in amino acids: CASSRGQGFMNTEAFF. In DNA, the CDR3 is TGTGCCAGCAGCCGGGGACAGGGGTTCATGAACACTGAAGCTTTCTTT.

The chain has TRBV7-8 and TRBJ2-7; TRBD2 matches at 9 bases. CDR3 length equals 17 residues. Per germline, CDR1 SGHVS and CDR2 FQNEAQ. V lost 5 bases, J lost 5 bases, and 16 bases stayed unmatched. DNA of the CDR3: TGTGCCAGCAGCCCTCTCTTATCGCGGGAGGGCCTCCACGAGCAGTACTTC. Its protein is CASSPLLSREGLHEQYF. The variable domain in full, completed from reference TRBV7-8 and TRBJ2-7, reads GAGVSQSPRYKVAKRGQDVALRCDPISGHVSLFWYQQALGQGPEFLTYFQNEAQLDKSGLPSDRFFAERPEGSVSTLKIQRTQQEDSAVYLCASSPLLSREGLHEQYFGPGTRLTVT.

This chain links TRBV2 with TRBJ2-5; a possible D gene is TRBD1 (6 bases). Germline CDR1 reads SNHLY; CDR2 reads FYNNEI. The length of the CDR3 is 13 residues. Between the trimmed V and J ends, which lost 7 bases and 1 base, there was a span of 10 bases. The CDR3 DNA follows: TGTGCCAGCAAACAGGGTACCCAAGAGACCCAGTACTTC. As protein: CASKQGTQETQYF.

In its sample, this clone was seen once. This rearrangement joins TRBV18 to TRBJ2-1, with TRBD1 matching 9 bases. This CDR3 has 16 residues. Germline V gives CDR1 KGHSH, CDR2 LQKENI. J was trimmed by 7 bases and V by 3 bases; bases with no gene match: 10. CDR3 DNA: TGTGCCAGCTCACCGACAGGGGGGGTCCAAGGTAATGAGCAGTTCTTC. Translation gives CASSPTGGVQGNEQFF.

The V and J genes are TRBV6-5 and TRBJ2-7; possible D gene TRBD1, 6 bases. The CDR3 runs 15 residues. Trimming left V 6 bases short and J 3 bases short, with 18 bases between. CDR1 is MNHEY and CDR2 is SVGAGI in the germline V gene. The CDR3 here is CASRQGLPHNYEQYF. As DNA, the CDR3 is TGTGCCAGCAGGCAGGGGCTGCCCCATAACTACGAGCAGTACTTC.

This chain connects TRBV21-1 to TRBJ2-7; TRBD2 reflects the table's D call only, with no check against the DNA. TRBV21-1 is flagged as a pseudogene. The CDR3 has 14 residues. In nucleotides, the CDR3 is TGTGCCAGCAGGCCTCCCGGGGGCTCCTACGAGCAGTACTTC. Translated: CASRPPGGSYEQYF.

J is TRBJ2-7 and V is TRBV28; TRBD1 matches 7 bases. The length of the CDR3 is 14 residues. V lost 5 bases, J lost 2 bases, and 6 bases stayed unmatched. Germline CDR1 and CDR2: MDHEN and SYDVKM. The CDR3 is CASSETTGTYEQYF. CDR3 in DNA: TGTGCCAGCAGTGAGACGACAGGGACCTACGAGCAGTACTTC.

CDR3 in amino acids: CAWSRQDNYGYTF. CDR3 DNA: TGTGCCTGGAGTCGACAGGATAACTATGGCTACACCTTC. This chain links TRBV30 with TRBJ1-2; TRBD1 is a possible D gene (6 bases). The V and J ends lost 2 bases and 1 base respectively, with 8 bases between them. The CDR3 totals 13 residues. In germline, CDR1 is GTSNPN, CDR2 SVGIG (reference sequence).

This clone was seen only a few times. CDR3 amino acids: CASSLEHTEAFF. In DNA, the CDR3 is TGTGCCAGCAGTTTAGAGCACACTGAAGCTTTCTTT. J is TRBJ1-1 and V is TRBV28; D unresolved. Trimming removed 2 bases at V and 3 bases at J, with 4 bases between. This CDR3 is built from 12 residues. Germline-derived CDR1 and CDR2 are MDHEN and SYDVKM.

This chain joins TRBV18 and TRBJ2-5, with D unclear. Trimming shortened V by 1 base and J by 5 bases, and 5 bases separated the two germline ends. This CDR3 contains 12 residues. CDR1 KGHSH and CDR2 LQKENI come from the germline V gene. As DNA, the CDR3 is TGTGCCAGCTCACCACGAGTTGAGACCCAGTACTTC. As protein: CASSPRVETQYF.

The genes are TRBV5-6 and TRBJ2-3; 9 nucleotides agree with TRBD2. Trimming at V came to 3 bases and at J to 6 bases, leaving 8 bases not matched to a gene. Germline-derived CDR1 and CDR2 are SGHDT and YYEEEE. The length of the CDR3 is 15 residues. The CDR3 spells CASSSLSGSGDTQYF. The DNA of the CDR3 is TGTGCCAGCAGCTCACTTAGCGGGAGTGGGGATACGCAGTATTTT. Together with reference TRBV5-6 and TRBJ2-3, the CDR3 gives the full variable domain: DAGVTQSPTHLIKTRGQQVTLRCSPKSGHDTVSWYQQALGQGPQFIFQYYEEEERQRGNFPDRFSGHQFPNYSSELNVNALLLGDSALYLCASSSLSGSGDTQYFGPGTRLTVL.

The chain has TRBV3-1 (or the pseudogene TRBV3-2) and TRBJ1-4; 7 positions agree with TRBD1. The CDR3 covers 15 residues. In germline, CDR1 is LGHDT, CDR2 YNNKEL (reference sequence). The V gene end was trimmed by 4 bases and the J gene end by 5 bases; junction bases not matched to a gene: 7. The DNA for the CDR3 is TGTGCCAGCAGCCGACTTACAGGGGCAAATGAAAAACTGTTTTTT. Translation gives CASSRLTGANEKLFF.

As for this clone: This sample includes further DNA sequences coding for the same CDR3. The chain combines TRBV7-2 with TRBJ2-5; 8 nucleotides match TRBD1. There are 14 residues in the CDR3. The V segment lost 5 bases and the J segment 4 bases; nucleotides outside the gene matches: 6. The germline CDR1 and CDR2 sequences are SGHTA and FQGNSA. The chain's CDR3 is CASSLQGAGETQYF. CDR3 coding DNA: TGTGCCAGCAGCCTCCAGGGGGCGGGAGAGACCCAGTACTTC.

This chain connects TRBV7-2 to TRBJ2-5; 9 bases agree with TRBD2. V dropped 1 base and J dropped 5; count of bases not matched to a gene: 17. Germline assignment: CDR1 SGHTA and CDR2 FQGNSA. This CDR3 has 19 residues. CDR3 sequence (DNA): TGTGCCAGCAGCTTAGATTGGCTCTTTTCGCGGGAGGGCGGTGAGACCCAGTACTTC. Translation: CASSLDWLFSREGGETQYF.

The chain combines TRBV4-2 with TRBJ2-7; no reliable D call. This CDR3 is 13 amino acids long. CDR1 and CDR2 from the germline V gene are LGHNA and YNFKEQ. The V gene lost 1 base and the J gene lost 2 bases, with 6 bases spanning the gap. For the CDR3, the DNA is TGTGCCAGCAGCCAAGGGGCGCCCTACGAGCAGTACTTC. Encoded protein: CASSQGAPYEQYF.

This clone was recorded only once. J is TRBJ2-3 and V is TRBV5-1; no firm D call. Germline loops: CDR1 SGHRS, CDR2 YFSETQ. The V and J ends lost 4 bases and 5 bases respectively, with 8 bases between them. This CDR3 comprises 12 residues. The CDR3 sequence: CASSKTGDTQYF. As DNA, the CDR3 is TGCGCCAGCAGCAAAACGGGAGATACGCAGTATTTT. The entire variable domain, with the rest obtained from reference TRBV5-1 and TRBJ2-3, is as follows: KAGVTQTPRYLIKTRGQQVTLSCSPISGHRSVSWYQQTPGQGLQFLFEYFSETQRNKGNFPGRFSGRQFSNSRSEMNVSTLELGDSALYLCASSKTGDTQYFGPGTRLTVL.

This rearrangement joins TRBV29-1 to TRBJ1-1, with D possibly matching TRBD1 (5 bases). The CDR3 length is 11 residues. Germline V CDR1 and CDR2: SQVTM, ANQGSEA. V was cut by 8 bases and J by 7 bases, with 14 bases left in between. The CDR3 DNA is TGCAGCACCAAAAGGGGAAGTGAAGCTTTCTTT. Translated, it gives CSTKRGSEAFF.

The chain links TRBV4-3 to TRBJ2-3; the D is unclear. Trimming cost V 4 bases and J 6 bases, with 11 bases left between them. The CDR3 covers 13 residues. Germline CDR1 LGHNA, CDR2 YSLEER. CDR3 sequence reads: CASSRSGADTQYF. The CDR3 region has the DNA TGCGCCAGCAGCCGGTCAGGTGCCGATACGCAGTATTTT.

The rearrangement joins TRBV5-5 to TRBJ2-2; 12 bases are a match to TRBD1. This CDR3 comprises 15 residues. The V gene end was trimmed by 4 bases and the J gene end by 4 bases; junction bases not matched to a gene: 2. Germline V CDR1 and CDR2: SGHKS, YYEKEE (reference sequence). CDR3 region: CASSGTGGGTGELFF. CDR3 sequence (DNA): TGTGCCAGCAGCGGGACAGGGGGCGGCACCGGGGAGCTGTTTTTT.

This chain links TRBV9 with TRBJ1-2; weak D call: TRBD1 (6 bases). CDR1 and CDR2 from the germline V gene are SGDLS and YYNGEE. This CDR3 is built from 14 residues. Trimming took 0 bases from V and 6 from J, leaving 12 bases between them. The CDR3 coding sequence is TGTGCCAGCAGCGTAGGGCGGGCAGGGGATGGCTACACCTTC. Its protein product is CASSVGRAGDGYTF.

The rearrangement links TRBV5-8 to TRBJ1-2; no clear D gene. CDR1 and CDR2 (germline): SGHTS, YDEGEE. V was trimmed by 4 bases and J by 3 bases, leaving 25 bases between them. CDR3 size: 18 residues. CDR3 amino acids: CASSTGPRGILSHYGYTF. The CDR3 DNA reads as TGTGCCAGCAGCACCGGGCCTCGGGGTATTTTAAGTCACTATGGCTACACCTTC.

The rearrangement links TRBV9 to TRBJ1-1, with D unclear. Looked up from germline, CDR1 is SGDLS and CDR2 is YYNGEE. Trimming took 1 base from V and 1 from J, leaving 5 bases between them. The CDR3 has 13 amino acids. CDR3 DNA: TGTGCCAGCAGCGTAACTCCGAACACTGAAGCTTTCTTT. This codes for CASSVTPNTEAFF. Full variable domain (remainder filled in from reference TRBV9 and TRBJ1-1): DSGVTQTPKHLITATGQRVTLRCSPRSGDLSVYWYQQSLDQGLQFLIQYYNGEERAKGNILERFSAQQFPDLHSELNLSSLELGDSALYFCASSVTPNTEAFFGQGTRLTVV.

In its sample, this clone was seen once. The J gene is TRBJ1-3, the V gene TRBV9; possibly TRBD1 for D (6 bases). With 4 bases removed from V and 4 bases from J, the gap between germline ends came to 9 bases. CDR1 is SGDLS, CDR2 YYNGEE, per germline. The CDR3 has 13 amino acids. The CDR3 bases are TGTGCCAGCAGCTTTGGGACAGGAAACACCATATATTTT. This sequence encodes CASSFGTGNTIYF.

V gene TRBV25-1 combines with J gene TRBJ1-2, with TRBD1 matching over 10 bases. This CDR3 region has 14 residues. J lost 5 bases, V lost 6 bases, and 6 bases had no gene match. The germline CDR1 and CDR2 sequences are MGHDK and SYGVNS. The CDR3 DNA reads TGTGCCAGCAGGCCAGGGACAGGGGTATATGGCTACACCTTC. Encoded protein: CASRPGTGVYGYTF.

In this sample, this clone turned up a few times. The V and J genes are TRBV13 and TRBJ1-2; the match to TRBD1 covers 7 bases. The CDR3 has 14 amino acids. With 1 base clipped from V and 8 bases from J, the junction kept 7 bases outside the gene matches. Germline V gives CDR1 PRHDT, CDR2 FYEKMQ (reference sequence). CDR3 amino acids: CASSLDGQALGYTF. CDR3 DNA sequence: TGTGCCAGCAGCTTAGACGGACAGGCCTTGGGCTACACCTTC.

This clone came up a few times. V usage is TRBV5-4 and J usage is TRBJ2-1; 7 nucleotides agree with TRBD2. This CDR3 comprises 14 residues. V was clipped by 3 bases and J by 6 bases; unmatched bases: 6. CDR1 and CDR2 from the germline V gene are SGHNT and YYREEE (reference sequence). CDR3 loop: CASSWAWGGNEQFF. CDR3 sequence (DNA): TGTGCCAGCAGCTGGGCGTGGGGGGGCAATGAGCAGTTCTTC.

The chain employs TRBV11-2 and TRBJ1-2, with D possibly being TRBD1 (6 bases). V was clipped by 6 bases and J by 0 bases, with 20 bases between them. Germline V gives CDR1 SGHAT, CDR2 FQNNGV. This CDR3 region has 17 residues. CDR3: CASRAFGQPTPNYGYTF. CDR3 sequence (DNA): TGTGCCAGCAGAGCTTTCGGACAGCCTACACCTAACTATGGCTACACCTTC. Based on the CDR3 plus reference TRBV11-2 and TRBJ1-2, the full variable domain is EAGVAQSPRYKIIEKRQSVAFWCNPISGHATLYWYQQILGQGPKLLIQFQNNGVVDDSQLPKDRFSAERLKGVDSTLKIQPAKLEDSAVYLCASRAFGQPTPNYGYTFGSGTRLTVV.